Listed below are T cell receptor beta chains from one sample, sequenced in a study of cytomegalovirus exposure and HLA in healthy donors. Some clones are missing from TCRdb's copy, which holds only in-frame ones; the method was immunoSEQ multiplex PCR. Recorded for this sample: more than 40,000 clones. Material for sequencing was PBMCs. The receptors stem from a man aged 35 to 55 in good health and CMV-seropositive. Each CDR3 is given with its conserved first and last residue. Each record gives: V gene, D gene, J gene, CDR3 protein, CDR3 DNA. The D gene is left open where the match is weak.

V: TRBV7-6
D: TRBD1
J: TRBJ1-6
CDR3: CASSAGQAMNNSPLHF
DNA: TGTGCCAGCAGCGCAGGACAGGCGATGAATAATTCACCCCTCCACTTT

V: TRBV5-6
D: .
J: TRBJ1-2
CDR3: CASRGWTAVRYGYTF
DNA: TGTGCCAGCAGGGGATGGACAGCGGTACGCTATGGCTACACCTTC

V: TRBV5-1
D: TRBD1
J: TRBJ1-1
CDR3: CASGGQGMGEAFF
DNA: TGCGCCAGCGGGGGACAGGGGATGGGGGAAGCTTTCTTT

V: TRBV19
D: TRBD2
J: TRBJ2-1
CDR3: CASSIAGGNNEQFF
DNA: TGTGCCAGTAGTATAGCGGGGGGAAACAATGAGCAGTTCTTC

V: TRBV4-2
D: .
J: TRBJ1-5
CDR3: CASSPRQGNQPQHF
DNA: TGTGCCAGCAGCCCCCGACAGGGCAATCAGCCCCAGCATTTT

V: TRBV7-9
D: .
J: TRBJ1-1
CDR3: CASNRVGGAFF
DNA: TGTGCCAGCAACCGGGTGGGGGGAGCTTTCTTT

V: TRBV11-1
D: .
J: TRBJ2-3
CDR3: CASTDTSTDTQYF
DNA: TGTGCCAGCACGGACACTAGCACAGATACGCAGTATTTT

V: TRBV9
D: TRBD1
J: TRBJ1-1
CDR3: CASSAGDRLNTEAFF
DNA: TGTGCCAGCAGCGCCGGGGACAGACTGAACACTGAAGCTTTCTTT

V: TRBV19
D: .
J: TRBJ2-7
CDR3: CASSISQYYEQYF
DNA: TGTGCCAGTAGTATTTCACAGTACTACGAGCAGTACTTC

V: TRBV28
D: .
J: TRBJ2-5
CDR3: CASSFGGGRDQETQYF
DNA: TGTGCCAGCAGTTTCGGCGGGGGCCGTGATCAAGAGACCCAGTACTTC

V: TRBV5-1
D: .
J: TRBJ1-1
CDR3: CASSLAGFYRANTEAFF
DNA: TGCGCCAGCAGCTTGGCTGGATTCTACAGGGCGAACACTGAAGCTTTCTTT

V: TRBV25-1
D: TRBD2
J: TRBJ2-4
CDR3: CASSSTSGGVAKNIQYF
DNA: TGTGCCAGCAGTTCGACTAGCGGGGGGGTCGCCAAAAACATTCAGTACTTC

V: TRBV15
D: TRBD2
J: TRBJ2-1
CDR3: CATSRDKVAGVNEQFF
DNA: TGTGCCACCAGCAGAGATAAGGTAGCGGGAGTGAATGAGCAGTTCTTC

V: TRBV9
D: TRBD1
J: TRBJ2-7
CDR3: CASSVQTGYEQYF
DNA: TGTGCCAGCAGCGTCCAGACAGGGTACGAGCAGTACTTC

V: TRBV29-1
D: TRBD1
J: TRBJ2-7
CDR3: CSAFTTGGHEQYF
DNA: TGCAGCGCCTTTACGACAGGGGGCCACGAGCAGTACTTC

V: TRBV5-5
D: TRBD2
J: TRBJ2-3
CDR3: CASSLVSSGLAGTDTQYF
DNA: TGTGCCAGCAGCCTCGTGTCTAGCGGGCTCGCCGGCACAGATACGCAGTATTTT

V: TRBV4-1
D: TRBD1
J: TRBJ2-7
CDR3: CASSQDDRGLEQYF
DNA: TGCGCCAGCAGCCAAGATGACAGGGGGCTTGAGCAGTACTTC

V: TRBV7-2
D: TRBD1
J: TRBJ1-2
CDR3: CASSLDREYGYTF
DNA: TGTGCCAGCAGCTTGGACAGGGAATATGGCTACACCTTC

V: TRBV18
D: .
J: TRBJ2-7
CDR3: CASSPRRDEQYF
DNA: TGTGCCAGCTCACCTCGGAGGGACGAGCAGTACTTC

V: TRBV7-3
D: TRBD2
J: TRBJ2-2
CDR3: CASSPRREGPVGELFF
DNA: TGTGCCAGCAGCCCCCGGCGGGAGGGCCCTGTCGGGGAGCTGTTTTTT

V: TRBV29-1
D: .
J: TRBJ2-7
CDR3: CSASTNLGYEQYF
DNA: TGCAGCGCTTCAACCAATCTGGGCTACGAGCAGTACTTC

V: TRBV9
D: TRBD2
J: TRBJ2-1
CDR3: CASSDGGEGEQFF
DNA: TGTGCCAGCAGCGACGGAGGGGAGGGAGAGCAGTTCTTC

V: TRBV18
D: TRBD2
J: TRBJ2-1
CDR3: CASSPGVSGGSSYNEQFF
DNA: TGTGCCAGCTCACCAGGGGTTAGCGGGGGGTCATCCTACAATGAGCAGTTCTTC

V: TRBV28
D: .
J: TRBJ1-6
CDR3: CASTLLGPSYNSPLHF
DNA: TGTGCCAGCACCTTACTAGGTCCCTCCTATAATTCACCCCTCCACTTT

V: TRBV6-5
D: .
J: TRBJ2-2
CDR3: CASTTENTGELFF
DNA: TGTGCCAGCACGACAGAAAACACCGGGGAGCTGTTTTTT

V: TRBV5-1
D: .
J: TRBJ2-1
CDR3: CASSFRESYNEQFF
DNA: TGCGCCAGCAGCTTCAGGGAATCCTACAATGAGCAGTTCTTC

V: TRBV5-4
D: TRBD2
J: TRBJ2-7
CDR3: CASSVPTSGTVYEQYF
DNA: TGTGCCAGCAGCGTCCCGACTAGCGGGACGGTATACGAGCAGTACTTC

V: TRBV28
D: .
J: TRBJ2-3
CDR3: CASMKGVMEDTQYF
DNA: TGTGCCAGCATGAAGGGGGTGATGGAAGATACGCAGTATTTT

V: TRBV4-1
D: TRBD2
J: TRBJ2-3
CDR3: CASRGDGFMSQDTQYF
DNA: TGCGCCAGCCGGGGGGATGGGTTTATGTCCCAGGATACGCAGTATTTT

V: TRBV5-8
D: .
J: TRBJ2-7
CDR3: CASSLGQGGNYEQYF
DNA: TGTGCCAGCAGCTTGGGCCAGGGGGGTAATTACGAGCAGTACTTC

V: TRBV5-1
D: TRBD2
J: TRBJ2-1
CDR3: CASSLRAGGGSEQFF
DNA: TGCGCCAGCAGCTTGAGAGCGGGGGGGGGAAGTGAGCAGTTCTTC

V: TRBV29-1
D: .
J: TRBJ2-3
CDR3: CSVRGQGGTDTQYF
DNA: TGCAGCGTCCGCGGACAGGGAGGGACAGATACGCAGTATTTT

V: TRBV5-4
D: .
J: TRBJ2-1
CDR3: CASSWETFVEQFF
DNA: TGTGCCAGCAGCTGGGAGACGTTTGTGGAGCAGTTCTTC

V: TRBV28
D: .
J: TRBJ1-3
CDR3: CASSLTPGFLGNTIYF
DNA: TGTGCCAGCAGTCTCACCCCCGGGTTTCTTGGAAACACCATATATTTT

V: TRBV9
D: .
J: TRBJ2-2
CDR3: CASSYLPGELFF
DNA: TGTGCCAGCAGCTATCTCCCCGGGGAGCTGTTTTTT

V: TRBV11-1
D: TRBD2
J: TRBJ2-3
CDR3: CASSLLGLAGEADTQYF
DNA: TGTGCCAGCAGCTTATTGGGACTAGCGGGGGAGGCAGATACGCAGTATTTT

V: TRBV27
D: TRBD1
J: TRBJ2-7
CDR3: CASSGVGTGRHEQYF
DNA: TGTGCCAGCAGTGGGGTGGGGACAGGGCGTCACGAGCAGTACTTC

V: TRBV19
D: TRBD2
J: TRBJ2-7
CDR3: CASSHGSGSEEQYF
DNA: TGTGCCAGTAGTCATGGTAGCGGGAGTGAAGAGCAGTACTTC